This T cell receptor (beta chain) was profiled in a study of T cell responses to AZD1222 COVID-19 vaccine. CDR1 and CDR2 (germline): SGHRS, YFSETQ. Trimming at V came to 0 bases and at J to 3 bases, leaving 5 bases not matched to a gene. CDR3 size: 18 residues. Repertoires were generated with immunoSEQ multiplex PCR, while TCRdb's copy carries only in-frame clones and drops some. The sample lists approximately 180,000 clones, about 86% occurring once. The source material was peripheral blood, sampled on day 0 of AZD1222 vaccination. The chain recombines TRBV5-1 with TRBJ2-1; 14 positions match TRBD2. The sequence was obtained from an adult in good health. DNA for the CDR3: TGCGCCAGCAGCTTGGCTAGGACTAGCGGGGGGCGCTACAATGAGCAGTTCTTC. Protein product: CASSLARTSGGRYNEQFF.